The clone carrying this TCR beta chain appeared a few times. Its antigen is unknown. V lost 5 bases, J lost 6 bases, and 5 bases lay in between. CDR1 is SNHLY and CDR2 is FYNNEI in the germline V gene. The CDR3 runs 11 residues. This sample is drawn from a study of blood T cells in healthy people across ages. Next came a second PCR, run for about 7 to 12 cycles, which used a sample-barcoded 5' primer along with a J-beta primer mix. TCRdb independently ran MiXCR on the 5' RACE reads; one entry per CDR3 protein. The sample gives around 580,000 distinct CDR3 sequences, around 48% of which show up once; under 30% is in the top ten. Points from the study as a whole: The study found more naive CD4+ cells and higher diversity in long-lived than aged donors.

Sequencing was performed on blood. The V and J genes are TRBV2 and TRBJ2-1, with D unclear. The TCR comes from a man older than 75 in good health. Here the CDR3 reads CASSTFNEQFF. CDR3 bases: TGTGCCAGCAGTACATTCAATGAGCAGTTCTTC.